This T cell receptor beta chain emerged from a study of OX40 agonist ivuxolimab in advanced cancers. Study-wide context: Intravenous ivuxolimab was administered to patients every 2 weeks at 0.01 to 10 mg/kg. General observations from the study: Averaged across samples, CD8+ T cells carried more expanded clones than CD4+ did.

This clone has a handful of counts. Antigen unknown. This CDR3 has 14 amino acids. V lost 3 bases and J lost 9, with 15 bases in between. In germline, CDR1 is SNHLY, CDR2 FYNNEI. TCRdb keeps only in-frame clones here, not all; method: immunoSEQ multiplex PCR. The sample includes around 44,000 clones, 89% of them seen just once. The clonotype was recovered from an adult with an advanced solid tumor such as melanoma, head and neck, liver or kidney cancer. The chain combines TRBV2 with TRBJ1-5; D gene uncertain. The source material was CD4+ or CD8+ T cells sorted from blood, sampled in a trial of the OX40 agonist ivuxolimab. This CDR3 is CASSERLTAGPQHF. Here the CDR3 DNA reads TGTGCCAGCAGTGAGCGGCTGACCGCGGGGCCCCAGCATTTT.